These 22 T cell receptor beta chains were all obtained from the same sample, sequenced in a study of control samples from healthy donors and cancer patients (dated by TCRdb to the early 2020s). Library preparation was by the immunoSEQ multiplex PCR assay. Drawn from immuneACCESS, this table holds only the in-frame rearrangements with V and J called that TCRdb kept. Clones are partly lost; checked studies trace under half to an unresolved V gene and leave the rest unexplained. Present in this sample are just over 90,000 clones, 86% of which were seen just once. Roughly 1.2% of the sample is taken by the ten largest. The sample was blood. The receptors here all came from a woman between 45 and 65 years old in good health.

In DNA form, the CDR3 reads TGTGCCAGTAGTCCACCCGGGTGGACAGGGTCTCGGGAGCAGTACTTC. Residues: CASSPPGWTGSREQYF. The genes are TRBV19 and TRBJ2-7; 8 bases fit TRBD1. V dropped 5 bases and J dropped 7; count of bases not matched to a gene: 16. Germline V gives CDR1 LNHDA, CDR2 SQIVND (reference sequence). This CDR3 is built from 16 residues.

The sample holds one count of this clone. The V gene is TRBV7-9, the J gene TRBJ1-4; D is possibly TRBD1 (5 bases). CDR3 length: 15 residues. Germline-derived CDR1 and CDR2 are SEHNR and FQNEAQ (reference sequence). Between the trimmed V and J ends, which lost 5 bases and 7 bases, there was a span of 17 bases. In DNA, the CDR3 is TGTGCCAGCAGCCCTGGGACTAATACACTTGAAAAACTGTTTTTT. Encoded protein: CASSPGTNTLEKLFF.

This clone was counted only a few times. V usage is TRBV7-2 and J usage is TRBJ1-4; D is undetermined. Between the trimmed V and J ends, which lost 0 bases and 0 bases, there was a span of 8 bases. The V gene's germline CDR1 is SGHTA and CDR2 FQGNSA. The CDR3 totals 16 residues. CDR3 region: CASSLALTATNEKLFF. For the CDR3, the DNA is TGTGCCAGCAGCTTAGCGCTGACGGCAACTAATGAAAAACTGTTTTTT.

The V call is TRBV7-9, the J call TRBJ2-5; the D gene is possibly TRBD2 (5 bases). Trimming shortened V by 5 bases and J by 5 bases, and 9 bases separated the two germline ends. The CDR3 contains 12 residues. Germline CDR1 reads SEHNR; CDR2 reads FQNEAQ (reference sequence). This CDR3 is CASSRTGETQYF. CDR3 DNA: TGTGCCAGCAGCCGGACGGGGGAGACCCAGTACTTC.

The gene calls are TRBV4-1 and TRBJ2-6; 7 nucleotides match TRBD2. Germline assignment: CDR1 MGHRA and CDR2 YSYEKL. With V trimmed by 4 bases and J by 0 bases, 12 bases remained unmatched. This CDR3 has 19 residues. CDR3 bases: TGCGCCAGCAGCCCATCTCTTGGGGGGGTAATCTCTGGGGCCAACGTCCTGACTTTC. Translation: CASSPSLGGVISGANVLTF.

The chain recombines TRBV7-3 with TRBJ2-3, with D uncertain. Trimming stripped 2 bases from V and 6 bases from J, with 12 bases between. Germline assignment: CDR1 SGHTA and CDR2 FQGTGA. CDR3 length equals 14 residues. As DNA, the CDR3 is TGTGCCAGCAGCTTACGAACCCCGCGGGATACGCAGTATTTT. It yields the protein CASSLRTPRDTQYF.

The chain uses TRBV27 and TRBJ2-3; the D gene is possibly TRBD1 (5 bases). The CDR3 totals 17 residues. V was shortened by 7 bases and J by 7 bases, with 27 bases between the two germline ends. Germline V CDR1 and CDR2: MNHEY, SMNVEV (reference sequence). CDR3 region: CASKPPRGRGAQNTQYF. The CDR3 DNA is TGTGCCAGCAAGCCACCTAGGGGTCGTGGGGCCCAGAATACGCAGTATTTT.

This chain joins TRBV10-3 and TRBJ2-7; tentative D call: TRBD2 (5 bases). Per germline, CDR1 ENHRY and CDR2 SYGVKD. The CDR3 has 14 amino acids. Trimming removed 3 bases at V and 7 bases at J, with 16 bases between. This chain's CDR3 is CAISDAGSSREQYF. The CDR3 nucleotides are TGTGCCATCAGTGACGCGGGCAGTTCAAGGGAGCAGTACTTC.

The chain couples TRBV19 to TRBJ1-5, with TRBD1 matching over 7 bases. V lost 11 bases, J lost 0 bases, and 4 bases stayed unmatched. CDR1 is LNHDA, CDR2 SQIVND, per germline (reference sequence). The CDR3 length is 13 residues. CDR3 amino acids: CADRAHSNQPQHF. The CDR3 region has the DNA TGTGCCGACAGGGCCCATAGCAATCAGCCCCAGCATTTT. The whole variable domain, filled in from reference TRBV19 and TRBJ1-5, reads DGGITQSPKYLFRKEGQNVTLSCEQNLNHDAMYWYRQDPGQGLRLIYYSQIVNDFQKGDIAEGYSVSREKKESFPLTVTSAQKNPTAFYLCADRAHSNQPQHFGDGTRLSIL.

The J gene is TRBJ2-3, the V gene TRBV7-6; no reliable D call. Per the germline V gene, CDR1 is SGHVS and CDR2 is FNYEAQ. This CDR3 region has 14 residues. V was trimmed by 8 bases and J by 1 base, leaving 13 bases between them. The CDR3 spells CASLSTQGTDTQYF. CDR3 in DNA: TGTGCCAGCCTCAGCACCCAAGGCACAGATACGCAGTATTTT.

This clone was found a few times. This sample includes further DNA sequences coding for the same CDR3. This CDR3 reads CASSYRGYEQYF. CDR3 sequence (DNA): TGTGCCAGCAGTTATCGGGGGTACGAGCAGTACTTC. The chain couples TRBV6-2 or TRBV6-3 to TRBJ2-7; the D gene is possibly TRBD2 (6 bases). The CDR3 contains 12 residues. The V end lost 3 bases, the J end lost 4 bases, and 7 bases lay between the germline ends. CDR1 MNHEY and CDR2 SVGEGT come from the germline V gene.

The gene calls are TRBV4-2 and TRBJ2-1; 11 bases fit TRBD2. This CDR3 contains 17 residues. From germline, CDR1 is LGHNA and CDR2 YNFKEQ. With 0 bases clipped from V and 3 bases from J, the junction kept 4 bases outside the gene matches. The CDR3 loop reads CASSQDLTSGVYNEQFF. The DNA for the CDR3 is TGTGCCAGCAGCCAAGATCTGACTAGCGGGGTCTACAATGAGCAGTTCTTC.

The CDR3 region has the DNA TGTGCCACCAGTGAGGCCGGGACAGTGTCCGGGGAGCTGTTTTTT. This sequence encodes CATSEAGTVSGELFF. J is TRBJ2-2 and V is TRBV24-1, with 7 bases lining up with TRBD1. The germline V gene encodes CDR1 KGHDR and CDR2 SFDVKD. V trimming: 4 bases; J trimming: 6 bases; junction bases outside the gene matches: 7. The CDR3 is made up of 15 amino acids.

V usage is TRBV7-9 and J usage is TRBJ1-4; D gene unclear. CDR3 length: 14 amino acids. The V gene's germline CDR1 is SEHNR and CDR2 FQNEAQ (reference sequence). Trimming pared 5 bases from V and 3 bases from J, leaving 10 bases between. The CDR3 sequence is CASSAGFSNEKLFF. CDR3 nucleotide sequence: TGTGCCAGCAGCGCCGGGTTTTCTAATGAAAAACTGTTTTTT.

The V call is TRBV19, the J call TRBJ2-1, with D possibly matching TRBD2 (6 bases). V dropped 4 bases and J dropped 9 bases, with 22 bases sitting between them. From germline, CDR1 is LNHDA and CDR2 SQIVND (reference sequence). The CDR3 has 16 residues. CDR3 sequence: CASSNGGRGVLGEQFF. CDR3 coding DNA: TGTGCCAGTAGTAATGGGGGGAGAGGCGTCTTAGGTGAGCAGTTCTTC.

The rearrangement links TRBV4-2 to TRBJ2-7, with 9 nucleotides matching TRBD2. The ends lost 3 bases at V and 3 bases at J; junction bases unmatched: 9. The CDR3 loop spans 16 amino acids. Germline CDR1 reads LGHNA; CDR2 reads YNFKEQ. The chain's CDR3 is CASSHGAGGLNYEQYF. The CDR3 nucleotides read TGTGCCAGCAGCCATGGAGCGGGGGGCCTCAACTACGAGCAGTACTTC.

This clone was observed a single time. The chain joins TRBV3-1 (or the pseudogene TRBV3-2) to TRBJ1-1, with no clear D. Looked up from germline, CDR1 is LGHDT and CDR2 is YNNKEL (reference sequence). This CDR3 is 11 amino acids long. Trimming shortened V by 3 bases and J by 4 bases, and 3 bases separated the two germline ends. The CDR3 DNA reads TGTGCCAGCAGCCACACCACTGAAGCTTTCTTT. Translated: CASSHTTEAFF.

V and J are TRBV16 and TRBJ1-5, with D maybe TRBD1 (5 bases). CDR3 length equals 15 residues. V gave up 0 bases and J gave up 0 bases, with 6 bases separating them. Germline CDR1 is KGHSY and CDR2 is FQNENV. The CDR3 DNA sequence: TGTGCCAGCAGCCAATCAGGGGATAGCAATCAGCCCCAGCATTTT. This gives the protein CASSQSGDSNQPQHF.

The V gene is TRBV28, the J gene TRBJ1-4, with D uncertain. This CDR3 is 14 amino acids long. CDR1 is MDHEN, CDR2 SYDVKM, per germline. V was clipped by 7 bases and J by 3 bases, with 12 bases between them. CDR3 in DNA: TGTGCCAGCACACGCCGGGATCCTAATGAAAAACTGTTTTTT. Its translation: CASTRRDPNEKLFF. The full variable domain, rest sourced from reference TRBV28 and TRBJ1-4, is DVKVTQSSRYLVKRTGEKVFLECVQDMDHENMFWYRQDPGLGLRLIYFSYDVKMKEKGDIPEGYSVSREKKERFSLILESASTNQTSMYLCASTRRDPNEKLFFGSGTQLSVL.

This clone was picked up one time. The rearrangement links TRBV3-1 (or the pseudogene TRBV3-2) to TRBJ2-3, with TRBD2 matching 7 bases. V was pared by 10 bases and J by 1 base, with 8 bases of the junction left unmatched. Per germline, CDR1 LGHDT and CDR2 YNNKEL (reference sequence). This CDR3 is built from 14 residues. CDR3 in amino acids: CAKPSGPCTDTQYF. The CDR3 DNA reads TGTGCCAAGCCTAGCGGCCCTTGCACAGATACGCAGTATTTT.

The V call is TRBV28, the J call TRBJ1-2; possibly TRBD1 for D (5 bases). The CDR3 loop spans 14 amino acids. Trimming removed 2 bases from V and 4 bases from J, with 11 bases in between. Germline loops: CDR1 MDHEN, CDR2 SYDVKM. The DNA for the CDR3 is TGTGCCAGCAGTTTAGTCGGCAGGGCCTATGGCTACACCTTC. Protein sequence: CASSLVGRAYGYTF.

The rearrangement links TRBV2 to TRBJ1-2, with a weak D call TRBD1 (6 bases). CDR1 is SNHLY and CDR2 is FYNNEI in the germline V gene. The ends were cut back, 8 bases at V and 3 bases at J, with 13 bases in the middle. This CDR3 contains 13 residues. The CDR3 DNA is TGTGCCAGCGAGGACAGTTGGGACTATGGCTACACCTTC. The encoded protein is CASEDSWDYGYTF.